The entry below describes one T cell receptor (beta chain). Its antigen is as yet unknown. Germline V gene lookup returns CDR1 DFQATT and CDR2 SNEGSKA (reference sequence). Trimming shortened V by 3 bases and J by 4 bases, and 7 bases separated the two germline ends. This CDR3 comprises 12 residues. This entry belongs to a study of CD8 T cells in Susac syndrome. Study at large: Clinically active disease was present in over five of the sequenced Susac syndrome patients. 8 or 9 of these patients were in remission. Intravenous immunoglobulin alone or corticosteroids were being given to patients with Susac syndrome at blood draw, unless they were therapy-naive. Findings of the study overall: Clonal expansion was absent from the CD4+ T cell repertoires in Susac syndrome.

It was with random hexamers that roughly 0.45 to 1 ug RNA was reverse transcribed. Amplification of TCR beta CDR3 across 54 Vbeta and 13 Jbeta was performed with immunoSEQ multiplex PCR. TCRdb fed the immunoSEQ multiplex PCR reads into MiXCR, producing one record per CDR3 protein. Here the sample spans some 150,000 distinct CDR3 sequences, approximately 95% being singletons. The V gene is TRBV20-1, the J gene TRBJ1-5; D remains unclear. The TCR sequence derives from a human donor with Susac syndrome. The material sequenced was CD4+ T cells from PBMCs. CDR3 amino acids: CSARGPNQPQHF. CDR3 coding DNA: TGCAGTGCTAGGGGCCCTAATCAGCCCCAGCATTTT.